Below, one T cell receptor beta chain is given with its context. The data are from a study of cytomegalovirus exposure and HLA in healthy donors. The PCR was carried out with 60 Vbeta primers and 13 Jbeta primers. Some clones are missing from TCRdb's copy, which holds only in-frame ones; the method was immunoSEQ multiplex PCR. The sample has roughly 70,000 clones. The CDR3 sequence is 15 residues long. With 8 bases removed from V and 1 base from J, the gap between germline ends came to 14 bases. Per germline, CDR1 MNHNY and CDR2 SVGAGI (reference sequence). This sequence originates from a man aged 40-49 years in good health and CMV-seronegative. The specimen sequenced was PBMCs. The genes are TRBV6-6 and TRBJ2-2, with D possibly TRBD1 on 6 matching bases. This chain's CDR3 is CASLFGTLNTGELFF. CDR3 DNA: TGTGCCAGCCTGTTCGGGACACTGAACACCGGGGAGCTGTTTTTT.